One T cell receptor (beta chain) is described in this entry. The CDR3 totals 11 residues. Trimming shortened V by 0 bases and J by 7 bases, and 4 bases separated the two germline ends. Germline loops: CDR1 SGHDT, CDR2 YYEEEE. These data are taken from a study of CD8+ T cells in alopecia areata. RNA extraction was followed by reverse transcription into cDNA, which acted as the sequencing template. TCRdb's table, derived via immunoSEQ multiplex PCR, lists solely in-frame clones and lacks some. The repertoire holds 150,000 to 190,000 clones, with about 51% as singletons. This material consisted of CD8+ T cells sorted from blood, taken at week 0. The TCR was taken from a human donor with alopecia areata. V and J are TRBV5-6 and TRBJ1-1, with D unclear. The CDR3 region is CASSLGREAFF. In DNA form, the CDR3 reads TGTGCCAGCAGCTTGGGCCGTGAAGCTTTCTTT.